The 30 T cell receptor beta chains reported below all come from one sample, sequenced in a study of blood T cell repertoires in COVID-19. Libraries were prepared by immunoSEQ multiplex PCR; TCRdb keeps only in-frame clonotypes and omits some of them. This sample has around 43,000 clones, with over 80% found just once. The sequencing input was peripheral blood. These receptor sequences come from a woman between 65 and 79 years old with acute or convalescent COVID-19.

This clone was seen a single time. The rearrangement uses TRBV4-1 and TRBJ1-2; 7 bases align to TRBD1. The junction had 2 bases not matched to a gene; V was cut back by 0 bases and J by 4 bases. Germline CDR1 reads MGHRA; CDR2 reads YSYEKL. This CDR3 is built from 14 residues. The CDR3 DNA reads TGCGCCAGCAGCCAAGATTCAGGGGGCTATGGCTACACCTTC. Translation gives CASSQDSGGYGYTF.

V gene TRBV29-1 combines with J gene TRBJ2-1; 9 positions agree with TRBD1. J lost 8 bases, V lost 3 bases, and 8 bases had no gene match. Germline CDR1 reads SQVTM; CDR2 reads ANQGSEA. The CDR3 has 14 amino acids. The CDR3 loop is CSVDIGTGNDEQFF. In DNA form, the CDR3 reads TGCAGCGTTGACATCGGGACAGGGAACGATGAGCAGTTCTTC.

The chain combines TRBV27 with TRBJ1-1; TRBD1 matches 9 bases. Germline V lookup: CDR1 MNHEY, CDR2 SMNVEV (reference sequence). This CDR3 has 19 amino acids. The V gene end was trimmed by 4 bases and the J gene end by 3 bases; junction bases not matched to a gene: 18. The CDR3 DNA reads as TGTGCCAGCAGTTCCCAAGAGGGGCGGGACAGGGTTGGGGACACTGAAGCTTTCTTT. Translation: CASSSQEGRDRVGDTEAFF.

The CDR3, as DNA: TGTGCCAGCAGTTTTAGCATCGCCTCTTTGCATCAGCCCCAGCATTTT. Translated: CASSFSIASLHQPQHF. The chain employs TRBV28 and TRBJ1-5; D is ambiguous. Trimming cost V 3 bases and J 5 bases, with 17 bases left between them. The CDR3 contains 16 residues. Germline V CDR1 and CDR2: MDHEN, SYDVKM. Based on the CDR3 plus reference TRBV28 and TRBJ1-5, the full variable domain is DVKVTQSSRYLVKRTGEKVFLECVQDMDHENMFWYRQDPGLGLRLIYFSYDVKMKEKGDIPEGYSVSREKKERFSLILESASTNQTSMYLCASSFSIASLHQPQHFGDGTRLSIL.

This chain uses TRBV5-5 with TRBJ2-3, with D unclear. V lost 7 bases and J lost 1, with 13 bases in between. CDR1 and CDR2 (germline): SGHKS, YYEKEE (reference sequence). The CDR3 covers 14 residues. The CDR3 loop is CASARDFGTDTQYF. The CDR3, as DNA: TGTGCCAGCGCACGAGATTTCGGCACAGATACGCAGTATTTT.

The chain uses TRBV7-9 and TRBJ2-1; tentative D call: TRBD2 (7 bases). Germline-derived CDR1 and CDR2 are SEHNR and FQNEAQ (reference sequence). V dropped 6 bases and J dropped 7 bases, with 19 bases sitting between them. The CDR3 is 15 residues long. The DNA for the CDR3 is TGTGCCAGCAGTTTGGCGGGGGCGTTTGGGAATGAGCAGTTCTTC. Translating it yields CASSLAGAFGNEQFF. The full variable domain, completed using reference TRBV7-9 and TRBJ2-1, is DTGVSQNPRHKITKRGQNVTFRCDPISEHNRLYWYRQTLGQGPEFLTYFQNEAQLEKSRLLSDRFSAERPKGSFSTLEIQRTEQGDSAMYLCASSLAGAFGNEQFFGPGTRLTVL.

The gene calls are TRBV7-2 and TRBJ2-1; perhaps TRBD2 as D (6 bases). V shed 5 bases and J shed 16 bases, with 18 bases lying between them. The CDR3 is 12 amino acids. The germline V gene has CDR1 SGHTA and CDR2 FQGNSA. Written as DNA, the CDR3 is TGTGCCAGCAGCACGGACCGACCGGCGGGATTCTTC. Its protein is CASSTDRPAGFF.

The chain links TRBV6-5 to TRBJ1-1, with D possibly being TRBD1 (6 bases). The germline V gene has CDR1 MNHEY and CDR2 SVGAGI. CDR3 size: 14 residues. Trimming cost V 9 bases and J 4 bases, with 18 bases left between them. The CDR3 sequence: CASQRQALGTEAFF. The DNA for the CDR3 is TGTGCCAGTCAAAGACAGGCCCTAGGCACTGAAGCTTTCTTT.

The genes are TRBV28 and TRBJ2-1; 7 nucleotides align to TRBD2. With V trimmed by 8 bases and J by 2 bases, 6 bases remained unmatched. The germline V gene has CDR1 MDHEN and CDR2 SYDVKM. The CDR3 consists of 14 residues. The CDR3 DNA is TGTGCCAGCGGCGGGACTACCACCTACAATGAGCAGTTCTTC. This translates into CASGGTTTYNEQFF.

The chain carries TRBV7-3 and TRBJ2-1, with TRBD2 matching 10 bases. Germline values: CDR1 SGHTA, CDR2 FQGTGA. V lost 3 bases, J lost 6 bases, and 5 bases stayed unmatched. The CDR3 sequence is 15 residues long. CDR3 loop: CASSFTLAGFNEQFF. The CDR3 bases are TGTGCCAGCAGCTTCACACTAGCGGGATTCAATGAGCAGTTCTTC.

This chain joins TRBV5-6 and TRBJ1-2; 8 bases line up with TRBD1. The V and J ends lost 5 bases and 6 bases, in that order; junction bases with no gene match: 9. Germline V lookup: CDR1 SGHDT, CDR2 YYEEEE. The CDR3 is 14 residues long. The CDR3 DNA follows: TGTGCCAGCAGTCCGACAGGGGTGGAAGATGGCTACACCTTC. This translates into CASSPTGVEDGYTF.

The CDR3 reads CATHTAGADTQYF. In nucleotides, the CDR3 is TGTGCCACCCATACCGCGGGCGCAGATACGCAGTATTTT. The rearrangement joins TRBV7-9 to TRBJ2-3; possible D gene TRBD2, 5 bases. CDR3 length: 13 residues. Trimming left V 10 bases short and J 4 bases short, with 15 bases between. CDR1 and CDR2 from the germline V gene are SEHNR and FQNEAQ (reference sequence).

The gene calls are TRBV11-3 and TRBJ2-5, with D hard to call. V was pared by 1 base and J by 2 bases, with 8 bases between. This CDR3 region has 14 residues. The V gene's germline CDR1 is SGHNT and CDR2 YENEEA. This CDR3 reads CASSLGWQQETQYF. For the CDR3, the DNA is TGTGCCAGCAGCTTAGGATGGCAGCAAGAGACCCAGTACTTC.

This chain joins TRBV12-3 or TRBV12-4 and TRBJ1-1; no clear D gene. Trimming took 6 bases from V and 6 from J, leaving 14 bases between them. The CDR3 covers 13 residues. CDR3 in amino acids: CASSPGLSAEAFF. As DNA, the CDR3 is TGTGCCAGCAGCCCCGGACTAAGCGCTGAAGCTTTCTTT.

The CDR3 loop is CASSLDGGAVDGYTF. CDR3 coding DNA: TGTGCCAGCAGCTTAGATGGGGGGGCGGTCGATGGCTACACCTTC. The chain links TRBV11-2 to TRBJ1-2, with a tentative D call TRBD1 (6 bases). Trimming pared 0 bases from V and 6 bases from J, leaving 14 bases between. CDR1 SGHAT and CDR2 FQNNGV come from the germline V gene. The CDR3 consists of 15 residues.

The rearrangement uses TRBV29-1 and TRBJ1-2; D perhaps matches TRBD1 (6 bases). The V end lost 3 bases, the J end lost 3 bases, and 14 bases lay between the germline ends. This CDR3 is built from 14 residues. From germline, CDR1 is SQVTM and CDR2 ANQGSEA. The CDR3 bases are TGCAGCGTTGACAAAGGGGGGGAATACTATGGCTACACCTTC. Protein sequence: CSVDKGGEYYGYTF.

The rearrangement links TRBV10-3 to TRBJ2-5, with 7 bases that match TRBD1. The CDR3 has 15 amino acids. The V gene end was trimmed by 6 bases and the J gene end by 3 bases; junction bases not matched to a gene: 10. Germline V gene data show CDR1 as ENHRY and CDR2 as SYGVKD. CDR3 nucleotide sequence: TGTGCCATCAGGGGACAGAACAATATCGAAGAGACCCAGTACTTC. It translates to CAIRGQNNIEETQYF.

V gene TRBV19 combines with J gene TRBJ1-5, with 8 bases fitting TRBD1. With 5 bases clipped from V and 11 bases from J, the junction kept 14 bases outside the gene matches. This CDR3 spans 15 amino acids. CDR1 is LNHDA, CDR2 SQIVND, per germline (reference sequence). The CDR3 bases are TGTGCCAGTAGTCCCCGGGGACAGGTGGTACTGTCCCAGCATTTT. Its protein is CASSPRGQVVLSQHF.

The chain recombines TRBV24-1 with TRBJ2-1; 9 bases fit TRBD2. V shed 9 bases and J 5 bases; nucleotides not matched to a gene: 4. CDR1 and CDR2 (germline): KGHDR, SFDVKD. There are 13 residues in the CDR3. CDR3 in amino acids: CATSRLADNEQFF. In nucleotides, the CDR3 is TGTGCCACCTCCCGACTAGCGGACAATGAGCAGTTCTTC.

The gene calls are TRBV19 and TRBJ2-2; 10 bases are a match to TRBD2. CDR1 and CDR2 (germline): LNHDA, SQIVND (reference sequence). The trim removed 1 base at V and 0 bases at J, leaving 8 bases unmatched. This CDR3 region has 19 residues. CDR3 loop: CASSIAPPGLASNTGELFF. For the CDR3, the DNA is TGTGCCAGTAGTATAGCCCCCCCGGGACTAGCGTCGAACACCGGGGAGCTGTTTTTT.

This sequence joins TRBV27 and TRBJ2-3, with D tentatively TRBD2 (5 bases). CDR3 length equals 11 residues. Deletions cut 6 bases from V and 4 bases from J, with 5 bases between. The germline gives CDR1 MNHEY, CDR2 SMNVEV (reference sequence). The DNA for the CDR3 is TGTGCCAGCAGGCGGGCAGATACGCAGTATTTT. Translated, it gives CASRRADTQYF.

The CDR3 sequence: CASSLGRWPGTDYGYTF. In DNA form, the CDR3 reads TGCGCCAGCAGCTTGGGCCGCTGGCCCGGGACAGACTATGGCTACACCTTC. The chain employs TRBV5-1 and TRBJ1-2; 7 positions agree with TRBD1. Germline CDR1 reads SGHRS; CDR2 reads YFSETQ. V shed 0 bases and J 3 bases; nucleotides not matched to a gene: 11. CDR3 length: 17 residues.

The V gene is TRBV7-8, the J gene TRBJ1-1; D ambiguous. V was trimmed by 1 base and J by 11 bases, leaving 14 bases between them. Germline lookup yields CDR1 SGHVS and CDR2 FQNEAQ. The CDR3 spans 13 residues. The CDR3 is CASSLGDGLGAFF. CDR3 bases: TGTGCCAGCAGCTTAGGTGACGGACTCGGGGCTTTCTTT.

The chain has TRBV6-6 and TRBJ2-7; 12 bases map to TRBD2. Germline lookup yields CDR1 MNHNY and CDR2 SVGAGI (reference sequence). The CDR3 runs to 13 residues. J lost 11 bases, V lost 6 bases, and 8 bases had no gene match. CDR3 sequence reads: CASSIGLAGREYV. CDR3 nucleotides: TGTGCCAGCAGCATTGGACTAGCGGGAAGGGAGTACGTC.

This clone was detected once. CDR3 sequence reads: CAWSVGLAGLHEQFF. CDR3 DNA sequence: TGTGCCTGGAGTGTCGGACTAGCGGGGCTCCATGAGCAGTTCTTC. V usage is TRBV30 and J usage is TRBJ2-1; 12 bases match TRBD2. V lost 0 bases, J lost 8 bases, and 5 bases stayed unmatched. Germline assignment: CDR1 GTSNPN and CDR2 SVGIG (reference sequence). This CDR3 region has 15 residues.

The chain has TRBV5-1 and TRBJ2-5; D gene unclear. The CDR3 has 13 residues. Trimming took off 0 bases at V and 1 base at J, with 4 bases between the two ends. Germline V gives CDR1 SGHRS, CDR2 YFSETQ. The CDR3 DNA is TGCGCCAGCAGCTTGGGCGTCCAAGAGACCCAGTACTTC. Translation: CASSLGVQETQYF. The variable domain in full, completed from reference TRBV5-1 and TRBJ2-5, reads KAGVTQTPRYLIKTRGQQVTLSCSPISGHRSVSWYQQTPGQGLQFLFEYFSETQRNKGNFPGRFSGRQFSNSRSEMNVSTLELGDSALYLCASSLGVQETQYFGPGTRLLVL.

This chain uses TRBV5-1 with TRBJ1-6; a possible D gene is TRBD1 (5 bases). Per the germline V gene, CDR1 is SGHRS and CDR2 is YFSETQ. Trimming stripped 4 bases from V and 5 bases from J, with 13 bases between. The CDR3 is made up of 15 amino acids. CDR3 in amino acids: CASSLQGNDNSPLHF. The CDR3 DNA follows: TGCGCCAGCAGCCTCCAGGGAAACGATAATTCACCCCTCCACTTT. The full variable domain, its missing parts supplied by reference TRBV5-1 and TRBJ1-6, is KAGVTQTPRYLIKTRGQQVTLSCSPISGHRSVSWYQQTPGQGLQFLFEYFSETQRNKGNFPGRFSGRQFSNSRSEMNVSTLELGDSALYLCASSLQGNDNSPLHFGNGTRLTVT.

This clone was seen only a few times. The J gene is TRBJ1-5, the V gene TRBV6-2 or TRBV6-3, with TRBD1 matching over 9 bases. This CDR3 contains 14 residues. The V and J ends lost 5 bases and 11 bases, in that order; junction bases with no gene match: 10. CDR1 and CDR2 (germline): MNHEY, SVGEGT. CDR3: CASSTRTGDRTQHF. DNA of the CDR3: TGTGCCAGCAGTACTCGGACAGGGGATCGGACCCAGCATTTT.

The chain employs TRBV24-1 and TRBJ2-5, with D tentatively TRBD1 (6 bases). The CDR3 consists of 14 residues. Germline V gene sequence: CDR1 KGHDR, CDR2 SFDVKD. V lost 4 bases to trimming and J lost 5 bases, with 13 bases between them. Written as DNA, the CDR3 is TGTGCCACCAGTGAGTCAACAGGGTCCGAGACCCAGTACTTC. As protein: CATSESTGSETQYF.

This chain's CDR3 is CASSPGLAGAQEQFF. In nucleotides, the CDR3 is TGTGCCAGCAGCCCGGGACTAGCGGGGGCTCAGGAGCAGTTCTTC. The chain combines TRBV3-1 (or the pseudogene TRBV3-2) with TRBJ2-1, with 14 positions matching TRBD2. V was pared by 4 bases and J by 10 bases, with 6 bases of the junction left unmatched. From germline, CDR1 is LGHDT and CDR2 YNNKEL (reference sequence). The CDR3 length is 15 residues.